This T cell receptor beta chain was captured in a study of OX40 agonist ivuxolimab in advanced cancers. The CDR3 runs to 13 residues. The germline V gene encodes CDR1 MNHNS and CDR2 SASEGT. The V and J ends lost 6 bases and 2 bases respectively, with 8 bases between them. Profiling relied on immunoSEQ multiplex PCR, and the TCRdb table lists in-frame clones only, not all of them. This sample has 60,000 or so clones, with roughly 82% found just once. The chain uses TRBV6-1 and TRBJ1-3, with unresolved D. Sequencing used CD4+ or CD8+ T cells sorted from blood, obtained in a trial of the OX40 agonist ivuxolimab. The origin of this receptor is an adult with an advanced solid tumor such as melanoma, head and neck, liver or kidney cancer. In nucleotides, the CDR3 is TGTGCCAGCAGGAGGGCGGCTGGAAACACCATATATTTT. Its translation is CASRRAAGNTIYF.